A single T cell receptor (beta chain) is shown here with its context. Its antigen has not been determined. Within one base of it there is no much larger clone, and no base qualities were kept. The data belong to a study of T cell responses to AZD1222 COVID-19 vaccine (dated by TCRdb to the early 2020s). About the study as a whole: AZD1222 recipients given second doses at about 4 weeks or at about 12 weeks were pooled, since spike-specific TCR depth and breadth were not found to differ between the two schedules. Enrollment into the trials was organized by age into subgroups of 18-55, 56-69 and 70-plus years, and those subgroups contained approximately 150, 30 and 60 TCR-sequenced participants, respectively. TCR sequencing covered over 230 trial participants: 200 to 220 given two doses of AZD1222 and approximately 26 given two doses of MenACWY control vaccine.

Results the study describes overall, beyond this receptor: Participants were mostly white British, with more females than males. The authors suggested clonal diversity may have been underestimated. The whole spike protein was spanned by vaccine-associated CD4 TCRs, and dominant responses were seen in regions 160-218 and 743-854. Spike-specific TCR breadth and depth rose significantly after two AZD1222 doses compared with day 0 and with MenACWY recipients. Conclusions about previously exposed vaccinees were limited because only a handful of AZD1222 recipients were SARS-CoV-2 seropositive at baseline. In the small 56-69-year group, the increase in depth fell short of significance, most likely because of low power. Because no day 14 peak-response samples were available, repertoires were characterized only after the peak T cell response. Reportedly, close to half of the unique spike-specific TCRs recognized epitopes lying outside the regions that are mutated in the B.1.351 and B.1.1.7 variants.

The time point label, as the study defines it: baseline before first vaccination. Vaccinee samples were obtained from the UK trials COV001 and COV002, which included a single-blind randomized controlled phase 2/3 trial of AZD1222 (ChAdOx1 nCoV-19) in healthy adults. For TCRbeta chain sequencing, PBMC samples from trial participants were taken at day 0 and at day 28 after the second dose. CDR1 and CDR2 are drawn from the germline V gene: KGHSH, LQKENI. Relative to germline, V is 2 bases shorter and J is 4 bases shorter, with 5 bases between their ends. Spanning cysteine to phenylalanine, the CDR3 consists of 12 amino acids. Of all the DNA, just the CDR3 is kept, 36 bases in frame from base 1. The CDR3 regions of human TCRbeta chains were subjected to immunosequencing. Per the authors' processing: TCRs in the repertoires were compared against a reference library of SARS-CoV-2-specific TCRs that had been generated with the MIRA antigen-specificity platform. Breadth was defined as the fraction of unique TCRs that were SARS-CoV-2-associated, and depth was defined as the fraction of total T cells that were SARS-CoV-2-associated. Using the MIRA data, each spike-specific TCR was assigned both to the spike region to which the TCR was reactive and to a CD4 or CD8 class. Log10-transformed breadth and depth values were compared by one-way ANOVA with Sidak's multiple comparisons tests. TCRdb limited this immuneACCESS table to in-frame rearrangements with V and J called. A share of clones is missing; checked studies link under half to unresolved V genes, and the rest is unexplained. V and J calls and clone size follow that table, whereas D and trimming were derived from the DNA. This sample has 140,000 to 150,000 clones in its table, and about 93% of those were observed once. The ten largest clonotypes hold about 3.8% of the sample.

Source: peripheral blood, taken on day 0 of AZD1222 vaccination. This TCR came from an adult in good health. This sequence uses TRBV18 and TRBJ2-5; confidence is insufficient to name the D gene. The CDR3 corresponds to CASSPFGETQYF. Read as DNA, the sequence is TGTGCCAGCTCACCATTCGGAGAGACCCAGTACTTC.